This T cell receptor beta chain was identified during a study of shared clonotypes between healthy human individuals. Study-wide points: The naive CD4 repertoires of several donors were compared, and around 5.1% of clonotypes were shared.

This clone was detected a few times. Its antigen is unidentified. This CDR3 spans 18 amino acids. V lost 3 bases and J 5 bases, leaving 20 bases between the germline ends. TCRdb's table, derived via immunoSEQ multiplex PCR, lists solely in-frame clones and lacks some. The sample shows just over 95,000 clones, roughly two thirds of them seen only once. The chain recombines TRBV23-1 with TRBJ2-6; no definite D call. TRBV23-1 is an ORF for which the function is uncertain. Sequencing was done on a sample of memory CD8+ T cells sorted from blood. Subset given: CD45RO+ cells pooled with CCR7-negative TemRA cells. This receptor was obtained from a young man in good health. Here the CDR3 reads CASSHLITQQSRANVLTF. In DNA, the CDR3 is TGCGCCAGCAGTCACTTAATTACGCAACAAAGTCGGGCCAACGTCCTGACTTTC.